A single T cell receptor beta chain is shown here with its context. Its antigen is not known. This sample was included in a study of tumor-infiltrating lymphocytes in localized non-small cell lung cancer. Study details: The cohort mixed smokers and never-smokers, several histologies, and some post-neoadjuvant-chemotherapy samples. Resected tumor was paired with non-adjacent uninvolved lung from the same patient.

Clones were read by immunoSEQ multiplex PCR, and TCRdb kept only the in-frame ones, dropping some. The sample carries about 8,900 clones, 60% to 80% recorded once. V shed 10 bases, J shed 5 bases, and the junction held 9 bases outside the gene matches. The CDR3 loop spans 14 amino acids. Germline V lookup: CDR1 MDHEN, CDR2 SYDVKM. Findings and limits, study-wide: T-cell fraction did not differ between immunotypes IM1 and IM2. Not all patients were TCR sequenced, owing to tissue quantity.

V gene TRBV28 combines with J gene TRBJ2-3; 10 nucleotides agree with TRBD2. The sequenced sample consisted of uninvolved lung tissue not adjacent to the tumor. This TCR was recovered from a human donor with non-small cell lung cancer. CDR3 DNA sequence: TGTGCCATCTCGCGACTAGCGGGCAGAGATACGCAGTATTTT. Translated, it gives CAISRLAGRDTQYF.